This is a list of T cell receptor beta chains from one sample in a study of T cells in localized non-small cell lung cancer. Sequencing used immunoSEQ multiplex PCR; TCRdb keeps in-frame clones, though not all of them. The sample has 35,000 to 45,000 clones; more than 80% are singletons. Sequenced here: peripheral blood, sampled before any cancer treatment. These receptors were taken from a female donor older than 55 with stage I lung adenocarcinoma. CDR3s include the opening cysteine and the closing phenylalanine or tryptophan. A D gene is named only where the DNA matches it firmly. Size values are once, few and many counts, or a class for expanded clones, and some rows have none.

len,d_gene,abundance,v_gene,j_gene,CDR3aa,CDR3nt
17,.,.,TRBV7-9,TRBJ1-4,CASSYLPGEGRGEKLFF,TGTGCCAGCAGCTACCTCCCCGGGGAGGGAAGGGGCGAAAAACTGTTTTTT
16,TRBD2,.,TRBV5-6,TRBJ2-3,CASSLVRASGAYTQYF,TGTGCCAGCAGCTTGGTGCGGGCTAGCGGGGCCTATACGCAGTATTTT
15,.,.,TRBV6-5,TRBJ1-5,CASSRGLRGNQPQHF,TGTGCCAGCAGTCGGGGGCTTCGGGGCAATCAGCCCCAGCATTTT
20,.,.,TRBV4-2,TRBJ1-6,CASSQDLPSGRRSLNSPLHF,TGTGCCAGCAGCCAAGATCTGCCCTCGGGGCGACGGTCCCTCAATTCACCCCTCCACTTT
12,.,.,TRBV19,TRBJ2-1,CASSRTYNEQFF,TGTGCCAGTAGTAGGACCTACAATGAGCAGTTCTTC
13,.,few,TRBV14,TRBJ2-7,CASSQGGGNEQYF,TGTGCCAGCAGCCAAGGTGGCGGGAACGAGCAGTACTTC
18,.,.,TRBV11-2,TRBJ2-1,CASSLDPPNSAVGNEQFF,TGTGCCAGCAGCTTAGACCCCCCAAACTCGGCAGTAGGCAATGAGCAGTTCTTC
15,TRBD1,.,TRBV28,TRBJ1-1,CASSRQGAGNTEAFF,TGTGCCAGCAGCAGACAGGGGGCGGGGAACACTGAAGCTTTCTTT
13,.,.,TRBV5-1,TRBJ1-1,CASSLDQGTEAFF,TGCGCCAGCAGCTTGGATCAGGGTACTGAAGCTTTCTTT
18,.,.,TRBV5-1,TRBJ1-3,CASSLGATGPYSGNTIYF,TGCGCCAGCAGCTTAGGGGCGACAGGCCCTTACTCTGGAAACACCATATATTTT
18,.,.,TRBV5-1,TRBJ1-1,CASSFQPILLLVGTEAFF,TGCGCCAGCAGCTTTCAACCGATACTCCTACTTGTGGGCACTGAAGCTTTCTTT
16,.,.,TRBV14,TRBJ1-6,CASSQDRVAGNSPLHF,TGTGCCAGCAGCCAAGATAGGGTCGCCGGGAATTCACCCCTCCACTTT
16,.,.,TRBV4-1,TRBJ1-1,CASSRGEGPMNTEAFF,TGCGCCAGCAGCCGGGGGGAGGGTCCCATGAACACTGAAGCTTTCTTT
15,.,.,TRBV15,TRBJ1-1,CATSRDQGMNTEAFF,TGTGCCACCAGCAGAGATCAGGGGATGAACACTGAAGCTTTCTTT
15,.,.,TRBV4-2,TRBJ1-2,CASSRETGSNYGYTF,TGTGCCAGCAGCCGTGAAACTGGGTCTAACTATGGCTACACCTTC
15,.,once,TRBV5-5,TRBJ1-5,CASSLSIRGNQPQHF,TGTGCCAGCAGCTTGTCCATCCGGGGCAATCAGCCCCAGCATTTT
14,.,.,TRBV7-9,TRBJ1-2,CASSLEGRTDYYTF,TGTGCCAGCAGCTTAGAGGGGAGAACAGACTATTACACCTTC